These T cell receptor beta chains were read from a single sample in a study of T-cell reconstitution after alpha-beta-depleted transplantation in children. MiXCR, run by TCRdb on the PCR reads, gives a single entry per CDR3 protein. The sample includes 55,000 to 70,000 distinct CDR3 sequences, roughly a tenth of them seen just once. Sequenced here: PBMCs, sampled before TCRalphabeta/CD19-depleted stem cell transplant. These receptors were taken from a boy between 5 and 17 years old with acute myeloid leukemia, due to receive a stem cell transplant. Each CDR3 is given with its conserved first and last residue. Each record gives: CDR3 protein, CDR3 DNA, clone size, V gene, J gene, D gene. D genes are given only for firm matches. A clone size is listed for some rows: how often the clone was seen (once, few, many), or a class if it is expanded.

cdr3_aa: CSARPQGPGELFF; cdr3_nt: TGCAGTGCTAGACCCCAGGGCCCCGGGGAGCTGTTTTTT; clone_size: many; v_call: TRBV20-1; j_call: TRBJ2-2; d_call: .
cdr3_aa: CASSYLTGLIGNEQFF; cdr3_nt: TGTGCCAGCAGTTACCTGACAGGTTTAATTGGCAATGAGCAGTTCTTC; clone_size: many; v_call: TRBV6-5; j_call: TRBJ2-1; d_call: .
cdr3_aa: CASSVEGGPTDTQYF; cdr3_nt: TGTGCCAGCAGCGTAGAGGGCGGACCCACAGATACGCAGTATTTT; clone_size: .; v_call: TRBV9; j_call: TRBJ2-3; d_call: .
cdr3_aa: CASSYSPGVLDYGYTF; cdr3_nt: TGTGCCAGCAGTTACTCACCCGGGGTCCTGGACTATGGCTACACCTTC; clone_size: many; v_call: TRBV6-2/TRBV6-3; j_call: TRBJ1-2; d_call: .
cdr3_aa: CSVGSGSGANVLTF; cdr3_nt: TGCAGCGTTGGGAGCGGCTCTGGGGCCAACGTCCTGACTTTC; clone_size: many; v_call: TRBV29-1; j_call: TRBJ2-6; d_call: .
cdr3_aa: CAWSVRLAGVYNEQFF; cdr3_nt: TGTGCCTGGAGTGTACGGCTAGCGGGGGTATACAATGAGCAGTTCTTC; clone_size: few; v_call: TRBV30; j_call: TRBJ2-1; d_call: TRBD2
cdr3_aa: CASSPIRDRGTEAFF; cdr3_nt: TGTGCCAGCAGCCCGATCCGGGACAGGGGCACTGAAGCTTTCTTT; clone_size: many; v_call: TRBV14; j_call: TRBJ1-1; d_call: TRBD1
cdr3_aa: CAISPGAFSGANVLTF; cdr3_nt: TGTGCCATCAGTCCGGGAGCCTTCTCTGGGGCCAACGTCCTGACTTTC; clone_size: many; v_call: TRBV10-3; j_call: TRBJ2-6; d_call: .
cdr3_aa: CSARAGEETQYF; cdr3_nt: TGCAGTGCTAGAGCCGGGGAAGAGACCCAGTACTTC; clone_size: many; v_call: TRBV20-1; j_call: TRBJ2-5; d_call: .
cdr3_aa: CASSLLAKSYEQYF; cdr3_nt: TGCGCCAGCAGCCTACTAGCGAAGAGCTACGAGCAGTACTTC; clone_size: .; v_call: TRBV5-1; j_call: TRBJ2-7; d_call: TRBD2
cdr3_aa: CAISGAAVQQETQYF; cdr3_nt: TGTGCCATCAGTGGTGCGGCGGTGCAACAAGAGACCCAGTACTTC; clone_size: many; v_call: TRBV10-3; j_call: TRBJ2-5; d_call: .
cdr3_aa: CASSRQGATGELFF; cdr3_nt: TGTGCCAGTAGTCGACAGGGGGCGACCGGGGAGCTGTTTTTT; clone_size: .; v_call: TRBV19; j_call: TRBJ2-2; d_call: TRBD1
cdr3_aa: CASSLGVSETQYF; cdr3_nt: TGTGCCAGCAGCTTAGGAGTTTCAGAGACCCAGTACTTC; clone_size: many; v_call: TRBV5-6; j_call: TRBJ2-5; d_call: .
cdr3_aa: CASSLGPGLETQYF; cdr3_nt: TGCGCCAGCAGCTTGGGCCCAGGGCTAGAGACCCAGTACTTC; clone_size: many; v_call: TRBV5-1; j_call: TRBJ2-5; d_call: .
cdr3_aa: CSVEDPQGNYGYTF; cdr3_nt: TGCAGCGTTGAAGATCCGCAGGGAAACTATGGCTACACCTTC; clone_size: many; v_call: TRBV29-1; j_call: TRBJ1-2; d_call: .
cdr3_aa: CASSPVPQAGYTF; cdr3_nt: TGTGCCAGCAGCCCGGTGCCCCAGGCTGGCTACACCTTC; clone_size: many; v_call: TRBV7-9; j_call: TRBJ1-2; d_call: .
cdr3_aa: CASSQDPPAWDGYTF; cdr3_nt: TGCGCCAGCAGCCAAGATCCTCCAGCCTGGGATGGCTACACCTTC; clone_size: many; v_call: TRBV4-3; j_call: TRBJ1-2; d_call: .
cdr3_aa: CAFSLALSGGSSYNEQFF; cdr3_nt: TGTGCCTTCAGTTTAGCCCTTTCCGGGGGGAGCTCCTACAATGAGCAGTTCTTC; clone_size: .; v_call: TRBV12-3/TRBV12-4; j_call: TRBJ2-1; d_call: TRBD2
cdr3_aa: CASSSGTSYGYTF; cdr3_nt: TGTGCCAGCAGCTCAGGGACATCCTATGGCTACACCTTC; clone_size: .; v_call: TRBV7-9; j_call: TRBJ1-2; d_call: .
cdr3_aa: CSVIRDRGPYGYTF; cdr3_nt: TGCAGTGTTATCCGGGACAGGGGGCCCTATGGCTACACCTTC; clone_size: many; v_call: TRBV20-1; j_call: TRBJ1-2; d_call: TRBD1
cdr3_aa: CASSEGRKNTEAFF; cdr3_nt: TGTGCCAGCAGTGAGGGACGGAAGAACACTGAAGCTTTCTTT; clone_size: many; v_call: TRBV28; j_call: TRBJ1-1; d_call: .
cdr3_aa: CASSQDGQGNQPQHF; cdr3_nt: TGTGCCAGCAGCCAAGATGGCCAAGGAAATCAGCCCCAGCATTTT; clone_size: few; v_call: TRBV4-2; j_call: TRBJ1-5; d_call: .
cdr3_aa: CATNHDNEQFF; cdr3_nt: TGTGCCACCAATCACGACAATGAGCAGTTCTTC; clone_size: .; v_call: TRBV7-9; j_call: TRBJ2-1; d_call: .
cdr3_aa: CATSDFTQGMTETQYF; cdr3_nt: TGTGCCACCAGTGACTTTACACAGGGGATGACGGAGACCCAGTACTTC; clone_size: many; v_call: TRBV24-1; j_call: TRBJ2-5; d_call: TRBD1
cdr3_aa: CASREGTVNNSPLHF; cdr3_nt: TGTGCCAGCAGGGAAGGGACGGTAAATAATTCACCCCTCCACTTT; clone_size: many; v_call: TRBV12-3/TRBV12-4; j_call: TRBJ1-6; d_call: .
cdr3_aa: CASSQRIGSNEQFF; cdr3_nt: TGCGCCAGCAGCCAACGAATAGGGAGCAATGAGCAGTTCTTC; clone_size: many; v_call: TRBV4-1; j_call: TRBJ2-1; d_call: .
cdr3_aa: CSAREAGLAGDEQFF; cdr3_nt: TGCAGTGCTAGAGAGGCGGGGCTAGCGGGAGATGAGCAGTTCTTC; clone_size: many; v_call: TRBV20-1; j_call: TRBJ2-1; d_call: TRBD2
cdr3_aa: CSASHSGKHTGELFF; cdr3_nt: TGCAGTGCTAGTCATAGCGGGAAACACACCGGGGAGCTGTTTTTT; clone_size: many; v_call: TRBV20-1; j_call: TRBJ2-2; d_call: TRBD2
cdr3_aa: CASSLGASGRNTGELFF; cdr3_nt: TGTGCCAGCAGTTTAGGGGCTAGCGGGAGGAACACCGGGGAGCTGTTTTTT; clone_size: many; v_call: TRBV12-3/TRBV12-4; j_call: TRBJ2-2; d_call: TRBD2
cdr3_aa: CASSPPVLNTGELFF; cdr3_nt: TGTGCCAGCTCACCACCAGTACTGAACACCGGGGAGCTGTTTTTT; clone_size: once; v_call: TRBV18; j_call: TRBJ2-2; d_call: .
cdr3_aa: CAWMAGTDYNEQFF; cdr3_nt: TGTGCCTGGATGGCCGGGACAGATTACAATGAGCAGTTCTTC; clone_size: .; v_call: TRBV30; j_call: TRBJ2-1; d_call: TRBD1
cdr3_aa: CASSQDQSIYGYTF; cdr3_nt: TGCGCCAGCAGCCAAGATCAGAGTATCTATGGCTACACCTTC; clone_size: many; v_call: TRBV4-3; j_call: TRBJ1-2; d_call: .
cdr3_aa: CASSSPDRRSNYGYTF; cdr3_nt: TGTGCCAGCAGTTCCCCGGACAGGCGCTCTAACTATGGCTACACCTTC; clone_size: many; v_call: TRBV6-5; j_call: TRBJ1-2; d_call: TRBD1
cdr3_aa: CASSLVHTTTDTQYF; cdr3_nt: TGTGCCAGCAGCTTAGTCCATACGACCACAGATACGCAGTATTTT; clone_size: many; v_call: TRBV11-2; j_call: TRBJ2-3; d_call: .
cdr3_aa: CASSLNLAGGNTIYF; cdr3_nt: TGTGCCAGCAGCTTAAATTTGGCAGGGGGAAACACCATATATTTT; clone_size: .; v_call: TRBV7-9; j_call: TRBJ1-3; d_call: .
cdr3_aa: CASSSAAYEQYF; cdr3_nt: TGTGCCAGCAGCTCGGCCGCCTACGAGCAGTACTTC; clone_size: medium-sized; v_call: TRBV5-5; j_call: TRBJ2-7; d_call: .
cdr3_aa: CSAGRGVSYEQYF; cdr3_nt: TGCAGCGCCGGACGGGGAGTCTCCTACGAGCAGTACTTC; clone_size: many; v_call: TRBV29-1; j_call: TRBJ2-7; d_call: .
cdr3_aa: CSARSPLGDTEAFF; cdr3_nt: TGCAGTGCTAGGTCACCCCTGGGGGACACTGAAGCTTTCTTT; clone_size: many; v_call: TRBV20-1; j_call: TRBJ1-1; d_call: .
cdr3_aa: CASKLSGIYNEQFF; cdr3_nt: TGTGCCAGCAAACTAAGCGGGATCTACAATGAGCAGTTCTTC; clone_size: few; v_call: TRBV28; j_call: TRBJ2-1; d_call: TRBD2
cdr3_aa: CASSLGVAGNLYGDTQYF; cdr3_nt: TGCGCCAGCAGCTTGGGTGTCGCGGGGAACCTCTACGGCGATACGCAGTATTTT; clone_size: many; v_call: TRBV5-1; j_call: TRBJ2-3; d_call: .
cdr3_aa: CASSQDPGADTQYF; cdr3_nt: TGCGCCAGCAGCCAAGATCCCGGAGCAGATACGCAGTATTTT; clone_size: .; v_call: TRBV4-1; j_call: TRBJ2-3; d_call: .
cdr3_aa: CASSHRGQDSPLHF; cdr3_nt: TGTGCCAGCAGCCATCGGGGTCAAGATTCACCCCTCCACTTT; clone_size: many; v_call: TRBV4-2; j_call: TRBJ1-6; d_call: .
cdr3_aa: CASSLPGGNTEAFF; cdr3_nt: TGTGCCAGCAGCCTCCCGGGGGGGAACACTGAAGCTTTCTTT; clone_size: many; v_call: TRBV3-1; j_call: TRBJ1-1; d_call: .
cdr3_aa: CASRKDLSSYEQYF; cdr3_nt: TGTGCCAGCAGGAAGGACTTAAGCTCCTACGAGCAGTACTTC; clone_size: .; v_call: TRBV28; j_call: TRBJ2-7; d_call: .
cdr3_aa: CASSVGQGRGFRQETQYF; cdr3_nt: TGTGCCAGCAGCGTAGGACAGGGGCGAGGATTTCGGCAAGAGACCCAGTACTTC; clone_size: many; v_call: TRBV9; j_call: TRBJ2-5; d_call: TRBD1
cdr3_aa: CASKGWQETQYF; cdr3_nt: TGTGCCAGCAAAGGCTGGCAAGAGACCCAGTACTTC; clone_size: many; v_call: TRBV7-9; j_call: TRBJ2-5; d_call: .